This TCR beta chain comes out of a study of T cell changes during pregnancy in multiple sclerosis. TCRdb keeps only in-frame clones here, not all; method: immunoSEQ multiplex PCR. The repertoire includes 30,000 to 40,000 clones, 80% to 90% of them detected once, and roughly a tenth sits in the top ten. Germline CDR1 SGDLS, CDR2 YYNGEE. This CDR3 has 14 amino acids. This specimen was CD8+ T cells from peripheral blood mononuclear cells, taken in the second trimester of pregnancy. The chain recombines TRBV9 with TRBJ2-5; D not certain. The J call may be in error: the DNA end matches TRBJ2-7 better. This receptor was taken from a female donor with multiple sclerosis, enrolled in a pregnancy study. The CDR3 region has the DNA TGTGCCAGCAGCGTAGGCGGCTACTCCTACGAGCAGTACTTC. This sequence encodes CASSVGGYSYEQYF.